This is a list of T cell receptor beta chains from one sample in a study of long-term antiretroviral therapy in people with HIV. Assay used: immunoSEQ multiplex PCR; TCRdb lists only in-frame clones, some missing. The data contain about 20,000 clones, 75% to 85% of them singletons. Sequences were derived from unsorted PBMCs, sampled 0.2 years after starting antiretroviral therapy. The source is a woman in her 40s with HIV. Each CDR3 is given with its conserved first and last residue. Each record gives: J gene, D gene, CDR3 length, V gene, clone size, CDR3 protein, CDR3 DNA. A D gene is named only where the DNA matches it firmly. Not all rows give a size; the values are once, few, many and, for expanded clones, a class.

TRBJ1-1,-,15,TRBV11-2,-,CASSLDGRVNTEAFF,TGTGCCAGCAGCTTAGATGGCAGGGTGAACACTGAAGCTTTCTTT
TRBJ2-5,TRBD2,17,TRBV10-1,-,CASSTGLAGGFGETQYF,TGCGCCAGCAGTACCGGACTAGCGGGAGGATTCGGAGAGACCCAGTACTTC
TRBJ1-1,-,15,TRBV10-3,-,CAISDIYWGGTEAFF,TGTGCCATCAGTGACATTTATTGGGGGGGCACTGAAGCTTTCTTT
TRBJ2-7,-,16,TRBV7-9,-,CASSLAIGTLSYEQYF,TGTGCCAGCAGCTTAGCTATAGGGACACTATCCTACGAGCAGTACTTC
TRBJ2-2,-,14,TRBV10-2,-,CASSGELNTGELFF,TGCGCCAGCAGTGGGGAGTTGAACACCGGGGAGCTGTTTTTT
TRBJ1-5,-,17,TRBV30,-,CAWSVWGPDYSNQPQHF,TGTGCCTGGAGTGTTTGGGGCCCTGATTATAGCAATCAGCCCCAGCATTTT
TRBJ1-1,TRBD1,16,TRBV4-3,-,CASSPGTGDLNTEAFF,TGCGCCAGCAGCCCCGGGACAGGGGATCTGAACACTGAAGCTTTCTTT
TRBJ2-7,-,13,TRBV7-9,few,CASSPGNLYEQYF,TGTGCCAGCAGCCCAGGTAATCTCTACGAGCAGTACTTC
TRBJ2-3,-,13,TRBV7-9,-,CAYEILQADTQYF,TGTGCCTACGAAATATTACAGGCGGATACGCAGTATTTT
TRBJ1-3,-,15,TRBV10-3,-,CAISESPSSGNTIYF,TGTGCCATCAGTGAGTCTCCGAGCTCTGGAAACACCATATATTTT
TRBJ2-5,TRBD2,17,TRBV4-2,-,CASSQGGRGRGVETQYF,TGTGCCAGCAGCCAAGGGGGCCGAGGGAGGGGCGTGGAGACCCAGTACTTC
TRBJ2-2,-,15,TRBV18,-,CASSQGTQNTGELFF,TGTGCCAGCTCACAAGGGACACAGAACACCGGGGAGCTGTTTTTT
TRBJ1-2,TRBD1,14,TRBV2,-,CATHGQAFNYGYTF,TGTGCCACCCACGGACAGGCTTTTAACTATGGCTACACCTTC
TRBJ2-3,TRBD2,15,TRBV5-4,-,CASSLQGGPTDTQYF,TGTGCCAGCAGCTTGCAGGGAGGGCCTACAGATACGCAGTATTTT
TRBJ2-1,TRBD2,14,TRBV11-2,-,CASSFRGGYNEQFF,TGTGCCAGCAGCTTTCGCGGGGGTTACAATGAGCAGTTCTTC
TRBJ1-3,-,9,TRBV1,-,CTVSNTIYF,TGCACCGTATCGAACACCATATATTTT
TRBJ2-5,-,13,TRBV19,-,CASSGASRETQYF,TGTGCCAGTAGTGGTGCCTCCCGGGAGACCCAGTACTTC
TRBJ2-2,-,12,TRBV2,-,CASRVQAGELFF,TGTGCCAGCAGGGTACAAGCCGGGGAGCTGTTTTTT
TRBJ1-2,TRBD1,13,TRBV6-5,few,CASSYTGTDGYTF,TGTGCCAGCAGTTACACTGGGACAGATGGCTACACCTTC
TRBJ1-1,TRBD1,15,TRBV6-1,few,CASKTGGLMNTEAFF,TGTGCCAGCAAGACAGGGGGACTCATGAACACTGAAGCTTTCTTT
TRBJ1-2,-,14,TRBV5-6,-,CASSLSTGFYGYTF,TGTGCCAGCAGCTTGAGTACAGGATTCTATGGCTACACCTTC
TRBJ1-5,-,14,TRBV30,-,CAWQTGMGNQPQHF,TGTGCCTGGCAGACAGGTATGGGCAATCAGCCCCAGCATTTT
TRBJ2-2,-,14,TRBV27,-,CASSLLENTGELFF,TGTGCCAGCAGTTTATTAGAGAACACCGGGGAGCTGTTTTTT
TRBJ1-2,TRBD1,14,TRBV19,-,CASSIGTGSNYYTF,TGTGCCAGTAGTATAGGGACAGGTTCCAATTACTACACCTTC
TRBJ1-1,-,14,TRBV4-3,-,CASSRAERTAEAFF,TGCGCCAGCAGCCGAGCGGAGCGTACGGCTGAAGCTTTCTTT
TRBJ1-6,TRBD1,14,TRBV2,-,CASSLGTGDSPLHF,TGTGCCAGCAGCCTCGGCACAGGGGATTCACCCCTCCACTTT
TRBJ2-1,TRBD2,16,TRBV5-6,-,CASSYIAGGYYNEQFF,TGTGCCAGCAGCTATATAGCGGGAGGATACTACAATGAGCAGTTCTTC
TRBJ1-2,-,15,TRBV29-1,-,CSVVDPVRGFYGYTF,TGCAGCGTTGTAGACCCCGTCCGGGGGTTTTATGGCTACACCTTC
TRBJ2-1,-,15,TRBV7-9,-,CASSLEGSSYNEQFF,TGTGCCAGCAGCTTAGAGGGGAGCTCCTACAATGAGCAGTTCTTC
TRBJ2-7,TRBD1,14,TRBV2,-,CATKPGQIHYEQYF,TGTGCCACAAAACCGGGACAGATACATTACGAGCAGTACTTC
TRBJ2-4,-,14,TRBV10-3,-,CAISEFKGRGIQYF,TGTGCCATCAGTGAGTTTAAGGGAAGAGGCATTCAGTACTTC
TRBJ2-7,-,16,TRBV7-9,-,CASSSSLVSGAYEQYF,TGTGCCAGCAGCTCGAGCCTAGTCAGTGGTGCCTACGAGCAGTACTTC
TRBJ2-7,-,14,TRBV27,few,CASSLSISDYEQYF,TGTGCCAGCAGTTTATCGATCTCCGATTACGAGCAGTACTTC
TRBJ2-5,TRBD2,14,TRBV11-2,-,CASSLLAGGETQYF,TGTGCCAGCAGCTTACTAGCGGGGGGAGAGACCCAGTACTTC
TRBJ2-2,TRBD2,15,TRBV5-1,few,CASSEEAGATGELFF,TGCGCCAGCAGCGAGGAAGCGGGAGCCACCGGGGAGCTGTTTTTT
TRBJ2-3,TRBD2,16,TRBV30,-,CAWSAGLAGATDTQYF,TGTGCCTGGAGTGCCGGACTAGCGGGGGCCACAGATACGCAGTATTTT
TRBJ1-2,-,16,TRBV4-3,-,CASSQVVGGVGYGYTF,TGCGCCAGCAGCCAAGTAGTCGGCGGGGTTGGGTATGGCTACACCTTC
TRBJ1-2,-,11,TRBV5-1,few,CASSYGVSYTF,TGCGCCAGCAGCTATGGAGTCTCCTACACCTTC
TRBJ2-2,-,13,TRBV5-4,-,CASRQGNTGELFF,TGTGCCAGCAGGCAGGGGAACACCGGGGAGCTGTTTTTT
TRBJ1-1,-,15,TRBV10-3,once,CAISPGGGAGTEAFF,TGTGCCATCAGTCCCGGTGGGGGGGCTGGCACTGAAGCTTTCTTT
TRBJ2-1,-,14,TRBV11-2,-,CASSLATSDNEQFF,TGTGCCAGCAGCTTGGCCACGTCGGACAATGAGCAGTTCTTC
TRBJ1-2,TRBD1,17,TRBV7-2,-,CASSLGDRGLANYGYTF,TGTGCCAGCAGCTTAGGGGACAGGGGACTAGCTAACTATGGCTACACCTTC
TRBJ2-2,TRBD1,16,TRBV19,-,CASSLDRGVVSGELFF,TGTGCCAGTAGTTTAGACAGGGGGGTTGTGTCCGGGGAGCTGTTTTTT
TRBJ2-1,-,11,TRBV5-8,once,CASSLLNEQFF,TGTGCCAGCAGCTTGTTGAATGAGCAGTTCTTC
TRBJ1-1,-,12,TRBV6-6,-,CASSFRDTEAFF,TGTGCCAGCAGTTTCCGGGACACTGAAGCTTTCTTT
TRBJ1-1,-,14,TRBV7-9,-,CASSLSGVVTEAFF,TGTGCCAGCAGCTTGTCGGGTGTGGTAACTGAAGCTTTCTTT
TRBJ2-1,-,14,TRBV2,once,CASSRTTTYNEQFF,TGTGCCAGCAGTCGGACCACGACTTACAATGAGCAGTTCTTC
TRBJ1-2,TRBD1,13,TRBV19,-,CASSWDRGDGYTF,TGTGCCAGTAGCTGGGACAGGGGGGATGGCTACACCTTC
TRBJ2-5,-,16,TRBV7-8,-,CASSPLEVAAQETQYF,TGTGCCAGCAGCCCCCTCGAGGTAGCGGCACAAGAGACCCAGTACTTC
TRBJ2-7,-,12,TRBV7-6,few,CASSLGGSEQYF,TGTGCCAGCAGCTTAGGGGGTAGCGAGCAGTACTTC
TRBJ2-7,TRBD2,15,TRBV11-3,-,CASSLTLAGENEQYF,TGTGCCAGCAGCTTAACACTAGCGGGAGAGAACGAGCAGTACTTC
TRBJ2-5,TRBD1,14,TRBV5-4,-,CASSPKTGAETQYF,TGTGCCAGCAGCCCGAAGACAGGGGCCGAGACCCAGTACTTC
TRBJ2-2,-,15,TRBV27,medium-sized,CATSWGGLNTGELFF,TGTGCCACCTCTTGGGGGGGGCTTAACACCGGGGAGCTGTTTTTT